The 6 T cell receptor beta chains below come from one sample, sequenced in a study of cytomegalovirus exposure and HLA in healthy donors. Vbeta (60) and Jbeta (13) primers were used in the PCR. Sequencing was performed with immunoSEQ multiplex PCR; in TCRdb, only in-frame clones are kept and a portion is missing. This table holds 100,000 to 120,000 clones, roughly 13% found once. The sample was PBMCs. These receptors were obtained from a man aged 35-49 years in good health and CMV-seropositive.

The V gene is TRBV5-1, the J gene TRBJ2-5; D might be TRBD1 (6 bases). The CDR3 sequence is 14 residues long. Germline V lookup: CDR1 SGHRS, CDR2 YFSETQ. The V and J ends lost 4 bases and 2 bases respectively, with 12 bases between them. The CDR3 is CASSQGQLQETQYF. In DNA form, the CDR3 reads TGCGCCAGCAGCCAGGGACAACTACAAGAGACCCAGTACTTC.

The sample holds a few counts of this clone. V and J are TRBV28 and TRBJ1-2; 8 bases map to TRBD1. V gave up 7 bases and J gave up 8 bases; unmatched junction bases: 6. Germline V gives CDR1 MDHEN, CDR2 SYDVKM. The CDR3 spans 12 residues. CDR3: CASTTGGRGYTF. CDR3 nucleotides: TGTGCCAGCACAACAGGGGGTAGAGGCTACACCTTC.

This chain connects TRBV10-1 to TRBJ2-3; 9 bases line up with TRBD1. Germline CDR1 WNHNN, CDR2 SYGVQD (reference sequence). Trimming at V came to 6 bases and at J to 5 bases, leaving 3 bases not matched to a gene. This CDR3 is built from 13 residues. The chain's CDR3 is CASSRGQGDTQYF. The CDR3 bases are TGCGCCAGCAGCCGGGGACAGGGAGATACGCAGTATTTT.

V is TRBV28 and J is TRBJ1-2; D is unresolved. Per the germline V gene, CDR1 is MDHEN and CDR2 is SYDVKM. Deletions cut 5 bases from V and 8 bases from J, with 9 bases between. This CDR3 is built from 11 residues. The CDR3 nucleotides are TGTGCCAGCAGTCCCGTGAGGGGCTACACCTTC. It codes for CASSPVRGYTF.

The V gene is TRBV7-2, the J gene TRBJ2-7; TRBD2 aligns across 10 bases. The CDR3 is 16 residues long. From germline, CDR1 is SGHTA and CDR2 FQGNSA. V was clipped by 5 bases and J by 0 bases; unmatched bases: 7. In nucleotides, the CDR3 is TGTGCCAGCAGCAAAGGGACTAGCGAGCTCTCCTACGAGCAGTACTTC. Protein sequence: CASSKGTSELSYEQYF.

This clone was counted between two and nine times. The V and J genes are TRBV6-5 and TRBJ2-1; unclear D gene. This CDR3 contains 13 residues. V lost 2 bases, J lost 4 bases, and 6 bases lay in between. Germline CDR1 is MNHEY and CDR2 is SVGAGI. The chain's CDR3 is CASSYDLYNEQFF. The CDR3 coding sequence is TGTGCCAGCAGTTACGACTTATACAATGAGCAGTTCTTC.